The 24 T cell receptor beta chains below come from one sample, sequenced in a study of Ad26.COV2.S vaccination and SARS-CoV-2 variants. Noted treatment: 15 to 20 received Ad26.COV2.S at low or high dose, single or two shots; roughly five received placebo; per-sample allocation not given. The study sampled participants on day 63 after the first vaccine or placebo injection. Assay used: immunoSEQ multiplex PCR; TCRdb lists only in-frame clones, some missing. The sample lists roughly 700,000 clones, more than 70% seen once, with 1.5% in the top ten. Sequenced here: peripheral blood, sampled in a trial of Ad26.COV2.S vaccine versus placebo. The receptors were sampled from a person aged 18-60 years who received the Ad26.COV2.S COVID-19 vaccine or a placebo.

The chain is built from TRBV15 and TRBJ1-4; TRBD1 aligns across 8 bases. This CDR3 has 16 residues. The V and J ends lost 5 bases and 4 bases, in that order; junction bases with no gene match: 9. CDR1 LNHNV and CDR2 YYDKDF come from the germline V gene (reference sequence). The CDR3 protein is CATSRAVGQGNEKLFF. CDR3 DNA: TGTGCCACCAGCCGCGCCGTAGGACAGGGTAATGAAAAACTGTTTTTT.

This chain joins TRBV7-3 and TRBJ1-1; no reliable D call. Trimming took 5 bases from V and 0 from J, leaving 10 bases between them. The CDR3 spans 14 residues. Per germline, CDR1 SGHTA and CDR2 FQGTGA. CDR3 residues: CASSPAGMNTEAFF. The CDR3 DNA follows: TGTGCCAGCAGCCCGGCCGGCATGAACACTGAAGCTTTCTTT.

The J gene is TRBJ2-3, the V gene TRBV9, with 10 bases aligning to TRBD2. Trimming cost V 4 bases and J 2 bases; bases outside gene matches: 4. CDR1 and CDR2 (germline): SGDLS, YYNGEE. This CDR3 spans 15 amino acids. CDR3 coding DNA: TGTGCCAGCAGCCCTAGCGGGAGTGACACAGATACGCAGTATTTT. This gives the protein CASSPSGSDTDTQYF. Drawing the rest from reference TRBV9 and TRBJ2-3, the complete variable domain is DSGVTQTPKHLITATGQRVTLRCSPRSGDLSVYWYQQSLDQGLQFLIQYYNGEERAKGNILERFSAQQFPDLHSELNLSSLELGDSALYFCASSPSGSDTDTQYFGPGTRLTVL.

The chain combines TRBV30 with TRBJ2-3; 8 nucleotides align to TRBD2. There are 16 residues in the CDR3. The ends lost 2 bases at V and 1 base at J; junction bases unmatched: 8. CDR1 is GTSNPN, CDR2 SVGIG, per germline (reference sequence). CDR3 amino acids: CAWSFPAGGGTDTQYF. The CDR3, as DNA: TGTGCCTGGAGTTTCCCCGCGGGGGGCGGCACAGATACGCAGTATTTT.

A single count supports this clone. V and J are TRBV6-5 and TRBJ2-1, with a weak D call TRBD2 (5 bases). The CDR3 extends over 16 amino acids. V was clipped by 0 bases and J by 7 bases, with 16 bases between them. The germline CDR1 and CDR2 sequences are MNHEY and SVGAGI. The CDR3 bases are TGTGCCAGCAGTTACTCGGGTTCTGCCCGGGGTAATGAGCAGTTCTTC. Its protein is CASSYSGSARGNEQFF.

The V call is TRBV7-3, the J call TRBJ2-7, with 9 bases lining up with TRBD1. This CDR3 region has 12 residues. The V and J ends lost 4 bases and 9 bases, in that order; junction bases with no gene match: 4. CDR1 and CDR2 (germline): SGHTA, FQGTGA. CDR3 in amino acids: CASSSGTGRQYF. CDR3 nucleotides: TGTGCCAGCAGCTCCGGGACAGGGAGGCAGTACTTC.

The chain couples TRBV16 to TRBJ1-2; no reliable D call. CDR3 size: 15 residues. CDR1 is KGHSY and CDR2 is FQNENV in the germline V gene. Deletions cut 0 bases from V and 0 bases from J, with 8 bases between. CDR3 sequence reads: CASSQSNGANYGYTF. In DNA form, the CDR3 reads TGTGCCAGCAGCCAATCGAACGGAGCTAACTATGGCTACACCTTC.

In DNA form, the CDR3 reads TGTGCCAGCACATATGGGGGGACAGGGGGCCCTGGAAACACCATATATTTT. Translation: CASTYGGTGGPGNTIYF. The J gene is TRBJ1-3, the V gene TRBV27; 12 positions match TRBD1. The CDR3 covers 17 residues. Trimming took 7 bases from V and 2 from J; bases not matched to a gene: 9. Germline V gene sequence: CDR1 MNHEY, CDR2 SMNVEV (reference sequence).

Here the CDR3 DNA reads TGTGCCAGCAGCTTGGGAGGGGCCATGAACACTGAAGCTTTCTTT. As protein: CASSLGGAMNTEAFF. The rearrangement links TRBV5-4 to TRBJ1-1, with a possible D match to TRBD1 (5 bases). V dropped 0 bases and J dropped 0 bases, with 9 bases sitting between them. In germline, CDR1 is SGHNT, CDR2 YYREEE (reference sequence). The CDR3 is 15 amino acids.

This clone turned up a few times. The chain joins TRBV30 to TRBJ1-5, with 8 positions matching TRBD1. CDR3 length: 13 residues. V lost 3 bases to trimming and J lost 8 bases; unmatched junction nucleotides: 6. The germline CDR1 and CDR2 sequences are GTSNPN and SVGIG (reference sequence). CDR3 bases: TGTGCCTGGAGCCCAGGGGGCCGGGAGCCCCAGCATTTT. Translation: CAWSPGGREPQHF.

V is TRBV5-5 and J is TRBJ1-2; TRBD1 matches 7 bases. The V segment lost 2 bases and the J segment 5 bases; nucleotides outside the gene matches: 6. CDR3 length: 14 amino acids. In germline, CDR1 is SGHKS, CDR2 YYEKEE (reference sequence). In nucleotides, the CDR3 is TGTGCCAGCAGCTTTACAGGGGAACCGTATGGCTACACCTTC. It specifies CASSFTGEPYGYTF.

J is TRBJ2-6 and V is TRBV23-1; D remains unclear. TRBV23-1 is annotated as an ORF whose role is uncertain. The CDR3 loop spans 14 amino acids. Trimming shortened V by 8 bases and J by 4 bases, and 12 bases separated the two germline ends. The CDR3 DNA is TGCGCCAGCGGATACAGCCCAGGGGCCAACGTCCTGACTTTC. This sequence encodes CASGYSPGANVLTF.

V is TRBV7-9 and J is TRBJ2-1, with 8 bases fitting TRBD2. The CDR3 sequence is 16 residues long. Germline V gene data show CDR1 as SEHNR and CDR2 as FQNEAQ (reference sequence). Unmatched junction bases numbered 12, after V lost 5 bases and J lost 6 bases. CDR3 DNA sequence: TGTGCCAGCAGCCCTCCGGGACTAGAAGTCGTCAATGAGCAGTTCTTC. Translation gives CASSPPGLEVVNEQFF.

The chain has TRBV19 and TRBJ1-5, with D tentatively TRBD1 (6 bases). Germline V gene lookup returns CDR1 LNHDA and CDR2 SQIVND (reference sequence). This CDR3 comprises 15 residues. V was pared by 3 bases and J by 1 base, with 10 bases between. DNA for the CDR3: TGTGCCAGTAGTATTACAGGGTCGAGCAATCAGCCCCAGCATTTT. Amino acid sequence: CASSITGSSNQPQHF. Full variable domain (outside the CDR3, taken from reference TRBV19 and TRBJ1-5): DGGITQSPKYLFRKEGQNVTLSCEQNLNHDAMYWYRQDPGQGLRLIYYSQIVNDFQKGDIAEGYSVSREKKESFPLTVTSAQKNPTAFYLCASSITGSSNQPQHFGDGTRLSIL.

The J gene is TRBJ2-7, the V gene TRBV20-1; the D gene is possibly TRBD2 (5 bases). The V end was cut by 3 bases, the J end by 1 base, with 13 bases between. CDR1 and CDR2 from the germline V gene are DFQATT and SNEGSKA (reference sequence). This CDR3 region has 14 residues. CDR3 coding DNA: TGCAGTGCTAGTAGGGCAGCGGAATCCTACGAGCAGTACTTC. Protein: CSASRAAESYEQYF.

This clone was observed a few times. J is TRBJ1-2 and V is TRBV19; possible D gene TRBD1, 5 bases. Looked up from germline, CDR1 is LNHDA and CDR2 is SQIVND (reference sequence). The V end lost 7 bases, the J end lost 2 bases, and 11 bases lay between the germline ends. This CDR3 spans 13 amino acids. CDR3 amino acids: CASTWDVNYGYTF. The CDR3 region has the DNA TGTGCCAGTACCTGGGACGTAAACTATGGCTACACCTTC.

Remarks on this clone: The same CDR3 is also encoded by other DNA sequences in this sample. V gene TRBV11-2 combines with J gene TRBJ2-7; D gene uncertain. Trimming took 5 bases from V and 0 from J, leaving 11 bases between them. CDR3 length: 14 residues. Germline-derived CDR1 and CDR2 are SGHAT and FQNNGV. This CDR3 reads CASSRTVSSYEQYF. The CDR3 DNA is TGTGCCAGCAGCCGGACCGTGAGCTCCTACGAGCAGTACTTC.

The rearrangement links TRBV7-8 to TRBJ1-5; tentatively, D is TRBD1 (5 bases). Germline CDR1 reads SGHVS; CDR2 reads FQNEAQ. The CDR3 covers 13 residues. The ends were cut back, 6 bases at V and 7 bases at J, with 13 bases in the middle. The CDR3 DNA reads TGTGCCAGCAGGGGGGGGGAAGGACAGCCCCAGCATTTT. Amino acid sequence: CASRGGEGQPQHF.

The chain combines TRBV10-1 with TRBJ2-3, with 11 bases fitting TRBD2. The CDR3 loop spans 14 amino acids. J lost 5 bases, V lost 6 bases, and 4 bases had no gene match. Germline assignment: CDR1 WNHNN and CDR2 SYGVQD (reference sequence). CDR3 protein: CASSLGLAGDTQYF. The CDR3 DNA reads TGCGCCAGCAGCCTCGGACTAGCGGGAGATACGCAGTATTTT.

The chain has TRBV6-5 and TRBJ1-2, with TRBD1 matching over 7 bases. The CDR3 covers 15 residues. Germline trimming cut 8 bases from V and 0 bases from J; bases unmatched to any gene: 9. Germline CDR1 MNHEY, CDR2 SVGAGI. This CDR3 reads CASQTTGQTNYGYTF. In DNA form, the CDR3 reads TGTGCCAGCCAGACGACAGGGCAAACTAACTATGGCTACACCTTC.

This chain links TRBV11-3 with TRBJ2-3; 9 bases agree with TRBD2. CDR1 and CDR2 (germline): SGHNT, YENEEA. With 0 bases clipped from V and 2 bases from J, the junction kept 3 bases outside the gene matches. This CDR3 is 16 amino acids long. CDR3 bases: TGTGCCAGCAGCTTAGATGGCGGGGGGGACACAGATACGCAGTATTTT. Protein sequence: CASSLDGGGDTDTQYF.

The rearrangement joins TRBV2 to TRBJ2-1; perhaps TRBD2 as D (6 bases). Germline CDR1 is SNHLY and CDR2 is FYNNEI. V lost 3 bases and J lost 9, with 15 bases in between. This CDR3 comprises 14 residues. The CDR3 coding sequence is TGTGCCAGCAGTGAGCTGTTCGTGGGAGGTGAGCAGTTCTTC. Translated, it gives CASSELFVGGEQFF.

Here the CDR3 DNA reads TGTGCCACCAGCAGAGCCCCGGACAGGGTAGGAAACACCATATATTTT. Protein product: CATSRAPDRVGNTIYF. The chain couples TRBV15 to TRBJ1-3; TRBD1 aligns across 8 bases. J gave up 4 bases and V 1 base, and 6 bases lay outside the gene matches. The CDR3 spans 16 residues. Germline CDR1 LNHNV, CDR2 YYDKDF (reference sequence).

This chain joins TRBV7-9 and TRBJ1-1; 8 nucleotides agree with TRBD1. Germline CDR1 is SEHNR and CDR2 is FQNEAQ (reference sequence). The CDR3 is 14 amino acids. The junction had 4 bases not matched to a gene; V was cut back by 3 bases and J by 4 bases. CDR3 coding DNA: TGTGCCAGCAGCTTCCAGGGGGCGCGCACTGAAGCTTTCTTT. Its protein product is CASSFQGARTEAFF.